What follows are 10 T cell receptor beta chains derived from one specimen sequenced in a study of cytomegalovirus exposure and HLA in healthy donors. PCR used 60 Vbeta primers and 13 Jbeta primers. Assay: immunoSEQ multiplex PCR; the TCRdb copy retains only in-frame clones and omits some. The table has under 250,000 clones, just under 80% seen once. Input material: PBMCs. The source is a boy between 5 and 17 years old in good health and CMV-seronegative.

V usage is TRBV27 and J usage is TRBJ2-3; 11 bases align to TRBD2. Germline V gives CDR1 MNHEY, CDR2 SMNVEV (reference sequence). With V trimmed by 4 bases and J by 5 bases, 8 bases remained unmatched. There are 16 residues in the CDR3. The CDR3 nucleotides read TGTGCCAGCAGTTCCCCCACTAGCGGGAGAAGAGATACGCAGTATTTT. Translating gives CASSSPTSGRRDTQYF.

The V call is TRBV5-4, the J call TRBJ1-5, with TRBD1 matching over 9 bases. This CDR3 spans 17 amino acids. V trimming: 4 bases; J trimming: 3 bases; junction bases outside the gene matches: 11. The germline V gene encodes CDR1 SGHNT and CDR2 YYREEE (reference sequence). The CDR3 DNA reads as TGTGCCAGCAGCCCTAACCCGGGACAGGGCGCCAATCAGCCCCAGCATTTT. Its translation: CASSPNPGQGANQPQHF. Supplemented by reference TRBV5-4 and TRBJ1-5, the full variable domain reads ETGVTQSPTHLIKTRGQQVTLRCSSQSGHNTVSWYQQALGQGPQFIFQYYREEENGRGNFPPRFSGLQFPNYSSELNVNALELDDSALYLCASSPNPGQGANQPQHFGDGTRLSIL.

This chain uses TRBV6-6 with TRBJ1-3; D is unresolved. Germline CDR1 and CDR2: MNHNY and SVGAGI (reference sequence). This CDR3 comprises 14 residues. V was clipped by 2 bases and J by 1 base, with 6 bases between them. Written as DNA, the CDR3 is TGTGCCAGCAGTTACACATCGTCTGGAAACACCATATATTTT. Its protein product is CASSYTSSGNTIYF.

There are a few counts of this clone. The rearrangement uses TRBV6-6 and TRBJ1-5; D call uncertain. The germline V gene encodes CDR1 MNHNY and CDR2 SVGAGI (reference sequence). The CDR3 has 13 amino acids. V was shortened by 7 bases and J by 7 bases, with 14 bases between the two germline ends. CDR3 protein: CASMPGSRQPQHF. CDR3 bases: TGTGCCAGCATGCCGGGGTCACGGCAGCCCCAGCATTTT.

This rearrangement joins TRBV7-9 to TRBJ1-2, with 9 bases matching TRBD1. Germline lookup yields CDR1 SEHNR and CDR2 FQNEAQ (reference sequence). With V trimmed by 5 bases and J by 4 bases, 2 bases remained unmatched. This CDR3 has 13 residues. This chain's CDR3 is CASSQTGGYGYTF. CDR3 DNA sequence: TGTGCCAGCAGCCAGACAGGGGGCTATGGCTACACCTTC.

This chain connects TRBV5-1 to TRBJ2-2; tentatively, D is TRBD1 (6 bases). This CDR3 comprises 17 residues. V gave up 2 bases and J gave up 6 bases, with 20 bases separating them. The germline CDR1 and CDR2 sequences are SGHRS and YFSETQ. CDR3 amino acids: CASSFGQSSYSAGELFF. The CDR3 DNA follows: TGCGCCAGCAGCTTTGGACAGTCTTCGTACTCGGCCGGGGAGCTGTTTTTT.

The chain links TRBV11-3 to TRBJ2-2; the D is unclear. Looked up from germline, CDR1 is SGHNT and CDR2 is YENEEA. The V and J ends lost 0 bases and 4 bases respectively, with 6 bases between them. The CDR3 covers 14 residues. The CDR3 coding sequence is TGTGCCAGCAGCTTAGAATCGGGCACCGGGGAGCTGTTTTTT. This translates into CASSLESGTGELFF.

In regard to this clone: Germline is not matched at one junction end, which may reflect a read error. The chain joins TRBV27 to TRBJ1-1, with a tentative D call TRBD1 (5 bases). The CDR3 is 14 residues long. CDR1 and CDR2 from the germline V gene are MNHEY and SMNVEV (reference sequence). CDR3 protein: CASREGRWNTEVFF. CDR3 nucleotides: TGTGCCAGCAGGGAGGGACGGTGGAACACTGAAGTTTTCTTT.

This chain joins TRBV7-6 and TRBJ1-1; no firm D call. The CDR3 spans 13 residues. V was shortened by 1 base and J by 3 bases, with 6 bases between the two germline ends. Germline V gene lookup returns CDR1 SGHVS and CDR2 FNYEAQ. The CDR3 bases are TGTGCCAGCAGCTTAGGATACTACACTGAAGCTTTCTTT. This translates into CASSLGYYTEAFF.

The V call is TRBV5-4, the J call TRBJ1-1; D remains ambiguous. The V gene lost 0 bases and the J gene lost 1 base, with 13 bases spanning the gap. The CDR3 loop spans 16 amino acids. Germline lookup yields CDR1 SGHNT and CDR2 YYREEE (reference sequence). Here the CDR3 DNA reads TGTGCCAGCAGCTTGGCAAACGGGAGGCGGAACACTGAAGCTTTCTTT. This codes for CASSLANGRRNTEAFF.